This entry lists 5 T cell receptor beta chains sequenced from one sample in a study of shared clonotypes between healthy human individuals (dated by TCRdb to the early 2020s). The method behind the library was the immunoSEQ multiplex PCR assay. TCRdb stores this immuneACCESS table with in-frame sequences only. Part of the clones is absent; in the studies checked, under half of the shortfall reflects unresolved V genes, and no reason is known for the rest. The table for this sample lists some 2 million clones; approximately 94% of them were counted only once. The top ten clones comprise 0.9% to 1.3% of the sample. CD8 naive samples were obtained by positive selection for CCR7 among CD45RO-negative cells, yielding a CD45RA+CCR7+ population from which TemRA cells were excluded. Sequencing was carried out using naive CD8+ T cells sorted from blood. The cell subset or site label of this sample denotes: CD45RA+CCR7+. These receptors were taken from a man aged 18 to 35 in good health.

The rearrangement links TRBV4-1 to TRBJ2-7; D is perhaps TRBD2 (5 bases). Trimming removed 10 bases from V and 2 bases from J, with 15 bases in between. The CDR3 has 13 residues. The germline V gene has CDR1 MGHRA and CDR2 YSYEKL. CDR3 nucleotide sequence: TGCGCCACCGGGATAGCGCCGACCTACGAGCAGTACTTC. This gives the protein CATGIAPTYEQYF.

The chain has TRBV2 and TRBJ1-2; tentative D call: TRBD1 (6 bases). The ends were cut back, 1 base at V and 3 bases at J, with 12 bases in the middle. Germline V gene data show CDR1 as SNHLY and CDR2 as FYNNEI. This CDR3 contains 15 residues. In nucleotides, the CDR3 is TGTGCCAGCAGTGAAGTGGGAGGGGGTCACTATGGCTACACCTTC. It translates to CASSEVGGGHYGYTF.

The chain has TRBV6-6 and TRBJ1-2; 7 bases match TRBD1. There are 14 residues in the CDR3. Germline V gene data show CDR1 as MNHNY and CDR2 as SVGAGI (reference sequence). Losses at the gene ends were 2 bases for V and 6 bases for J; bases not matched to a gene: 6. CDR3 DNA sequence: TGTGCCAGCAGTTACAAGGGGGCGCTGGATGGCTACACCTTC. This codes for CASSYKGALDGYTF.

The chain couples TRBV13 to TRBJ2-7; D might be TRBD2 (7 bases). Germline CDR1 PRHDT, CDR2 FYEKMQ (reference sequence). The CDR3 has 17 residues. V shed 5 bases and J shed 5 bases, with 25 bases lying between them. In DNA form, the CDR3 reads TGTGCCAGCAGCGACAGGCTGGGAGGGGATTCTCCGGACGAGCAGTACTTC. Encoded protein: CASSDRLGGDSPDEQYF. The variable domain in full, with the rest retrieved from reference TRBV13 and TRBJ2-7, is AAGVIQSPRHLIKEKRETATLKCYPIPRHDTVYWYQQGPGQDPQFLISFYEKMQSDKGSIPDRFSAQQFSDYHSELNMSSLELGDSALYFCASSDRLGGDSPDEQYFGPGTRLTVT.

The chain couples TRBV27 to TRBJ2-1, with D possibly being TRBD1 or TRBD2 (6 bases each). Germline CDR1 is MNHEY and CDR2 is SMNVEV (reference sequence). The CDR3 is 14 residues long. V was pared by 2 bases and J by 10 bases, with 15 bases between. The CDR3 sequence is CASSLPGGGFEQFF. The CDR3 DNA follows: TGTGCCAGCAGTTTACCTGGAGGGGGGTTCGAGCAGTTCTTC.